This TCR beta chain originates from a study of blood T cells in healthy people across ages. Study results and limitations: Correlation between TCR beta diversity and naive T cell percentage was strong.

Comment on this clonotype: Its antigen is unidentified.

A second PCR, run for roughly 7 to 12 cycles, used a sample-barcoded 5' primer plus a J-beta primer mix. TCRdb reanalysed the 5' RACE reads using MiXCR and keeps one entry per CDR3 protein. Here the sample spans over 1,500,000 distinct CDR3 sequences, 30% to 40% being singletons. Each donor had around 9.8 milliliters of peripheral blood drawn. The CDR3 consists of 13 residues. Trimming took 6 bases from V and 8 from J; bases not matched to a gene: 4. Germline-derived CDR1 and CDR2 are KGHDR and SFDVKD. The sequence derives from a human donor in good health. The chain is built from TRBV24-1 and TRBJ2-1; TRBD1 matches at 9 bases. Source material: blood. CDR3 DNA: TGTGCCACCAGTTGGACAGGGGTCGATGAGCAGTTCTTC. Translation gives CATSWTGVDEQFF.